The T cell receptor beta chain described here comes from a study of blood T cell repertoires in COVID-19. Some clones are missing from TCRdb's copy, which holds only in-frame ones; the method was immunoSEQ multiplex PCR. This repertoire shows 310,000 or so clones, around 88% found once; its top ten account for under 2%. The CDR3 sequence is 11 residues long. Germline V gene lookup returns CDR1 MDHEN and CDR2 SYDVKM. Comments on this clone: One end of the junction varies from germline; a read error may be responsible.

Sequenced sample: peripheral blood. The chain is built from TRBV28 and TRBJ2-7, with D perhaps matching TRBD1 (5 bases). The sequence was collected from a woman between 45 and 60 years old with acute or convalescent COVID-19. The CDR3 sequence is CASTLGAEQYF. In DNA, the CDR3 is TGTGCCAGCACTTTAGGGGCAGAGCAGTACTTC.